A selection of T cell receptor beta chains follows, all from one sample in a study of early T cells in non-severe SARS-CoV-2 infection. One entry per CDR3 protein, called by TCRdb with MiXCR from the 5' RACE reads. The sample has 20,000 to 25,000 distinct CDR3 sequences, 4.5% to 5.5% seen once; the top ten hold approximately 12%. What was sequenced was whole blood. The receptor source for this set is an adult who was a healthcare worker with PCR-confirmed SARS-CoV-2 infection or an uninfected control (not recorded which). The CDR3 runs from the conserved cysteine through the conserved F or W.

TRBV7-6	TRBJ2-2	CASSVIAGGPGELFF
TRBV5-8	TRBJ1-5	CASSFSNQPQHF
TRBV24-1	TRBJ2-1	CATSDPGRGYNEQFF
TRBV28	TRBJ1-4	CASSPARSDEKLFF
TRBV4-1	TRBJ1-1	CASSQDSGSGGTEAFF
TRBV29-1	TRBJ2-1	CSVEDGLRQFF
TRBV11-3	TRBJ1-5	CASSYDRGNQPQHF
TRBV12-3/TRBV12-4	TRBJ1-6	CASSLSRLRDSYNSPLHF
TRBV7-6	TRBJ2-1	CASSLLAATWHEQFF
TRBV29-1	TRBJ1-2	CSVVEWAGDGYTF
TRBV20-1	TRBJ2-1	CSAPTSGTYNEQFF
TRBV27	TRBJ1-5	CASSFLDRLSQPQHF
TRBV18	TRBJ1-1	CASSPLAGTEAFF
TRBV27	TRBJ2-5	CASRLGSRETQYF
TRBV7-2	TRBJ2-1	CASSLQASGSQQFF
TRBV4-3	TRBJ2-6	CASSQVVQSGANVLTF
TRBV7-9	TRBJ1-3	CASSLPGQNSGNTIYF
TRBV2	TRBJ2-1	CARGTSKKSYNEQFF
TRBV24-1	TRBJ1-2	CATSRTGSNYGYTF
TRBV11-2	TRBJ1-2	CASSPDRNSYGYTF